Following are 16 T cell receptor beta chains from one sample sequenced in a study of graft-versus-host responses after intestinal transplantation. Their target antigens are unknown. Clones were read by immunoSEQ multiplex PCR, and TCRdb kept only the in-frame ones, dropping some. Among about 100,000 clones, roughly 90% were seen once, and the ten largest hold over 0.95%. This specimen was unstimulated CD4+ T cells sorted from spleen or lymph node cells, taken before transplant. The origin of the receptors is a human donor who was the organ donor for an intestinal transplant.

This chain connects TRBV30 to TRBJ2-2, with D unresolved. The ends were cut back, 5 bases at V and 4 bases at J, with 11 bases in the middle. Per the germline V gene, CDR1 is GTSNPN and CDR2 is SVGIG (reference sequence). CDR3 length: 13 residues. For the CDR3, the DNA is TGTGCCTGGGGAGAGACGGTCACCGGGGAGCTGTTTTTT. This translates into CAWGETVTGELFF.

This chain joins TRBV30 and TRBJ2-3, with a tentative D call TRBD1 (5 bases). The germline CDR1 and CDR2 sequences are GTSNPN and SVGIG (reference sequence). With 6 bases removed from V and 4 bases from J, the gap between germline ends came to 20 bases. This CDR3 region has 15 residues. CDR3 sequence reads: CACRQGWAFSDTQYF. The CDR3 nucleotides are TGTGCCTGCCGGCAGGGCTGGGCCTTCTCAGATACGCAGTATTTT.

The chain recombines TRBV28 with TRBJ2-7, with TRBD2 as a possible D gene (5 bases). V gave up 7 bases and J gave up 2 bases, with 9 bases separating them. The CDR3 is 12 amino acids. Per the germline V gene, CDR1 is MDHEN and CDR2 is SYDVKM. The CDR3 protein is CASTGDTYEQYF. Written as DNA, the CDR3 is TGTGCCAGCACCGGGGATACCTACGAGCAGTACTTC. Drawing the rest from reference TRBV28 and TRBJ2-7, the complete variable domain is DVKVTQSSRYLVKRTGEKVFLECVQDMDHENMFWYRQDPGLGLRLIYFSYDVKMKEKGDIPEGYSVSREKKERFSLILESASTNQTSMYLCASTGDTYEQYFGPGTRLTVT.

CDR3: CASSLSRVSSGAFF. Written as DNA, the CDR3 is TGTGCCAGCAGTTTATCTCGGGTTTCTTCAGGGGCTTTCTTT. This sequence joins TRBV28 and TRBJ1-1, with D possibly matching TRBD1 (5 bases). The CDR3 loop spans 14 amino acids. Germline V lookup: CDR1 MDHEN, CDR2 SYDVKM. The V end was cut by 1 base, the J end by 11 bases, with 17 bases between.

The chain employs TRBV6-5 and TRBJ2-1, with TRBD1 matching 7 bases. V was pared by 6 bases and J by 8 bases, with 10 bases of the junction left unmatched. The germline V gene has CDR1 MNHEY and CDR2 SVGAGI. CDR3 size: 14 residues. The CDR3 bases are TGTGCCAGCAGGAGACAGGGAATTAAGGATGAGCAGTTCTTC. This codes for CASRRQGIKDEQFF.

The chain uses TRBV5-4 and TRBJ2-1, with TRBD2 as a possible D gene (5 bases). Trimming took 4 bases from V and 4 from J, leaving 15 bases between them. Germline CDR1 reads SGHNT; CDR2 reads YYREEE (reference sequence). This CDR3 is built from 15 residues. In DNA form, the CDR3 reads TGTGCCAGCAGCGCCTCCGGTCGGGGATACAATGAGCAGTTCTTC. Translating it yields CASSASGRGYNEQFF.

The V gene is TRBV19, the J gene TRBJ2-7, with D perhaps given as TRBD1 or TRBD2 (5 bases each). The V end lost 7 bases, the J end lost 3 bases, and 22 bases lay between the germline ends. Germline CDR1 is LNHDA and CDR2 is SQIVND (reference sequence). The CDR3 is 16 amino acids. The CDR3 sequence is CASIPYPGPRIYEQYF. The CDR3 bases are TGTGCCAGTATCCCCTACCCGGGACCGAGAATCTACGAGCAGTACTTC.

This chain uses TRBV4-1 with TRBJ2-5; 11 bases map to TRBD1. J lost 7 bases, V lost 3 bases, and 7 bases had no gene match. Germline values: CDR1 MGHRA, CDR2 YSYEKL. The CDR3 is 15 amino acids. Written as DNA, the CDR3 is TGCGCCAGCAGCCAGCTGGACAGGGGGCTGGGGACCCAGTACTTC. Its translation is CASSQLDRGLGTQYF.

The CDR3 bases are TGTGCCTGGATTGCGGACCGGGACATCATACCCTATGGCTACACCTTC. It translates to CAWIADRDIIPYGYTF. The chain links TRBV30 to TRBJ1-2; tentatively, D is TRBD1 (6 bases). Germline lookup yields CDR1 GTSNPN and CDR2 SVGIG (reference sequence). V was pared by 4 bases and J by 4 bases, with 22 bases between. The CDR3 runs to 16 residues.

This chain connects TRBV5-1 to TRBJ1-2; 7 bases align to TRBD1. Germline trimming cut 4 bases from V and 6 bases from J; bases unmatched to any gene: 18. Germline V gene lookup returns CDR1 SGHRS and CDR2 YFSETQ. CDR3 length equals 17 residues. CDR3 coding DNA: TGCGCCAGCAGCCAACACTACAGGGGCGAGGATAGTGATGGCTACACCTTC. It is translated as CASSQHYRGEDSDGYTF.

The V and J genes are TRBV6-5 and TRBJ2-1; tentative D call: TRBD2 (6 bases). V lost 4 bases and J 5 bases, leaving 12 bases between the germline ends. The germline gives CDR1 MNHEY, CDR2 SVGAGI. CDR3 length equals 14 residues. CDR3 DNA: TGTGCCAGCAGTTCTCGCGGGGTACACAATGAGCAGTTCTTC. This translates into CASSSRGVHNEQFF.

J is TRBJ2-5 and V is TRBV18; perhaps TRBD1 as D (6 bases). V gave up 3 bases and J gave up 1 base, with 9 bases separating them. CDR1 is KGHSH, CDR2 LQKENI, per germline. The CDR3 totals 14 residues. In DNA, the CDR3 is TGTGCCAGCTCACCTTGGACAGCCCAAGAGACCCAGTACTTC. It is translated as CASSPWTAQETQYF. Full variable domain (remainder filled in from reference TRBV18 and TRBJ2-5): NAGVMQNPRHLVRRRGQEARLRCSPMKGHSHVYWYRQLPEEGLKFMVYLQKENIIDESGMPKERFSAEFPKEGPSILRIQQVVRGDSAAYFCASSPWTAQETQYFGPGTRLLVL.

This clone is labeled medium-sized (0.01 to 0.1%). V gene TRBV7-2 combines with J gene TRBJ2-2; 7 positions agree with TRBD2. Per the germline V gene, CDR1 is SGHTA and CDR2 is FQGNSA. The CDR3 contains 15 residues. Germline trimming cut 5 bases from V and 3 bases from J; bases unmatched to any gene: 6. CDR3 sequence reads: CASSPPGGHTGELFF. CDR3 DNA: TGTGCCAGCAGCCCCCCGGGGGGTCACACCGGGGAGCTGTTTTTT.

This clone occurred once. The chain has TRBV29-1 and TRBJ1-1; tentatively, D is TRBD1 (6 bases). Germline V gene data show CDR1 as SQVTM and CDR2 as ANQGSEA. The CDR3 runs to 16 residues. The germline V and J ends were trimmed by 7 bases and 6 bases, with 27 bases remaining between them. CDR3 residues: CSAKGTEKTPGAEAFF. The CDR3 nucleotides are TGCAGCGCCAAAGGGACGGAAAAAACGCCAGGGGCTGAAGCTTTCTTT.

The CDR3 nucleotides read TGTGCCAGCAGCCCGATCGGACAGGGGAACTACGAGCAGTACTTC. Its translation: CASSPIGQGNYEQYF. V usage is TRBV28 and J usage is TRBJ2-7; 9 nucleotides line up with TRBD1. This CDR3 has 15 amino acids. Germline V CDR1 and CDR2: MDHEN, SYDVKM. V lost 6 bases to trimming and J lost 3 bases; unmatched junction nucleotides: 9. Variable domain in full (rest from reference TRBV28 and TRBJ2-7): DVKVTQSSRYLVKRTGEKVFLECVQDMDHENMFWYRQDPGLGLRLIYFSYDVKMKEKGDIPEGYSVSREKKERFSLILESASTNQTSMYLCASSPIGQGNYEQYFGPGTRLTVT.

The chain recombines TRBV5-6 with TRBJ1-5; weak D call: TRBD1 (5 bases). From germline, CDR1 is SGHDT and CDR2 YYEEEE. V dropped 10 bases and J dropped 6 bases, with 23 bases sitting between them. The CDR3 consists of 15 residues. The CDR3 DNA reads TGTGCCCGATCGGACCCCCGCGGGGGAGGTCAGCCCCAGCATTTT. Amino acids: CARSDPRGGGQPQHF.